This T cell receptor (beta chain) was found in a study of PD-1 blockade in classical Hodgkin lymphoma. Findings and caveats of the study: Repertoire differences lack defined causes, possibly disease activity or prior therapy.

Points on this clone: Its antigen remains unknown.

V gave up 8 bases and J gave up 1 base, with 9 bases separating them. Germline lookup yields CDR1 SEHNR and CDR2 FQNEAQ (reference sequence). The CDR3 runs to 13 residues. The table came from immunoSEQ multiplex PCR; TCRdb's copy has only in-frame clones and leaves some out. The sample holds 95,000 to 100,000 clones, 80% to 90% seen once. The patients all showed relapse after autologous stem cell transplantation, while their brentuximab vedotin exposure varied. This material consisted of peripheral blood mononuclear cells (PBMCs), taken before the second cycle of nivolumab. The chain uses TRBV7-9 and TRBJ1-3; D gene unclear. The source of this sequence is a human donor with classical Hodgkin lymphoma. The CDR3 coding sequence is TGTGCCAGCCGCGAGTTTTCTGGAAACACCATATATTTT. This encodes CASREFSGNTIYF.